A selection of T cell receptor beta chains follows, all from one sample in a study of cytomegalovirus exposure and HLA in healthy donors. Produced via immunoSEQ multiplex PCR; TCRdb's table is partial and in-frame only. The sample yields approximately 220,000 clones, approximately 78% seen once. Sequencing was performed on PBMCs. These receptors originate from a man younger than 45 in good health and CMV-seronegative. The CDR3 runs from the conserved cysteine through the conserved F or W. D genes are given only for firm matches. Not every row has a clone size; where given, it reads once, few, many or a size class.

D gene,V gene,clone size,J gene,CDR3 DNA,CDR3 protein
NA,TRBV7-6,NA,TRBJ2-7,TGTGCCAGCAGCTTAGAGGACGGCGGGGAGCAGTACTTC,CASSLEDGGEQYF
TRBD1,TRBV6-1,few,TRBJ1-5,TGTGCCAGCAGTGAAAGAGCGGACAGGGGTCCTCTAGAACCCAATCAGCCCCAGCATTTT,CASSERADRGPLEPNQPQHF
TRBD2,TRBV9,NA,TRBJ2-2,TGTGCCAGCAGCCCCCACGGGGGGACTAGCGGTACCGGGGAGCTGTTTTTT,CASSPHGGTSGTGELFF
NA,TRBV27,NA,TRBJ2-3,TGTGCCAGCAGTCCTAATCCGACAGCCCCTAAGCTTAATACGCAGTATTTT,CASSPNPTAPKLNTQYF
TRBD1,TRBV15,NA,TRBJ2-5,TGTGCCACCAGCAGATCCACGACCGGGACAGGGGCCTTAAAGACCCAGTACTTC,CATSRSTTGTGALKTQYF
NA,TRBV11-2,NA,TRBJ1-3,TGTGCCAGCAGCTTAGGATTCTACCAGGGAAGTGGAAACACCATATATTTT,CASSLGFYQGSGNTIYF
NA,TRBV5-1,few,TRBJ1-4,TGCGCCAGCAGCCCGACCGGGGTAGGTGAAAAACTGTTTTTT,CASSPTGVGEKLFF
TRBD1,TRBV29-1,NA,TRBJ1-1,TGCAACGATGGGACAGTCAACACTGAAGCTTTCTTT,CNDGTVNTEAFF
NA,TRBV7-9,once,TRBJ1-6,TGTGCCAGCAGCGGGCCAGGGGTGAATAATTCACCCCTCCACTTT,CASSGPGVNNSPLHF
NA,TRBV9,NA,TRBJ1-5,TGTGCCAACTCAACGCACCGACAGTCTAGCAATCAGCCCCAGCATTTT,CANSTHRQSSNQPQHF
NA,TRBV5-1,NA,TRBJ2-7,TGCGCCAGCAGCTACCTGTACGAGCGGCGGTTCTCCTACGAGCAGTACTTC,CASSYLYERRFSYEQYF
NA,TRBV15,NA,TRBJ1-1,TGTGCCACCAGCATCCTTAGGCGGGGAGAGACTGAAGCTTTCTTT,CATSILRRGETEAFF
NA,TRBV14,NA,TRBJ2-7,TGTGCCAGCAGCCCCTTTGCCGCAGGAGAGCAGTACTTC,CASSPFAAGEQYF
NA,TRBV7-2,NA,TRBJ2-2,TGTGCCAGCCTCGGGGAGCTGTTTTTT,CASLGELFF
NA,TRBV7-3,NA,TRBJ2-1,TGTGCCAGCAGCCATGAGTCGAATGAGCAGTTCTTC,CASSHESNEQFF
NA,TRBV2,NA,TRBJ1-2,TGTGCCAGCAGTTCCTTTTCCTATGGCTACACCTTC,CASSSFSYGYTF
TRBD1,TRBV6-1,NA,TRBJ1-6,TGTGCCAGCAGTATGCGACAGGGGGCAAGTTCACCCCTCCACTTT,CASSMRQGASSPLHF